These 7 T cell receptor beta chains came from one sample sequenced in a study of vaccination and CD4 T cells after COVID-19. Treatment in this sample: roughly ten-day PBMC culture with coronavirus spike peptide pools or control peptides (ViraFEST assay). Their target antigens are unknown. The study sequenced cultured CD4+ T cell DNA using the Oncomine TCR Beta short-read assay. One entry per CDR3 protein results from TCRdb running MiXCR on the PCR reads. The sample lists 6,500 to 9,500 distinct CDR3 sequences, around 59% occurring once. The sequenced material came from CD4+ T cells from blood, cultured in vitro. These TCRs come from a human donor who had recovered from COVID-19.

The CDR3 sequence: CASSYELRTGELFF. CDR3 nucleotides: TGTGCCAGCAGTTACGAACTAAGAACCGGGGAGCTGTTTTTT. The chain combines TRBV6-2 or TRBV6-3 with TRBJ2-2; D is unclear. Deletions cut 2 bases from V and 5 bases from J, with 9 bases between. The CDR3 consists of 14 residues. The germline V gene encodes CDR1 MNHEY and CDR2 SVGEGT.

This clonotype came up a few times. The gene calls are TRBV18 and TRBJ2-2; D possibly corresponds to TRBD2 (6 bases). The CDR3 spans 15 residues. V dropped 2 bases and J dropped 1 base, with 8 bases sitting between them. Germline CDR1 reads KGHSH; CDR2 reads LQKENI. CDR3 sequence (DNA): TGTGCCAGCTCACCAGGGACTCAGAACACCGGGGAGCTGTTTTTT. It codes for CASSPGTQNTGELFF.

The J gene is TRBJ1-1, the V gene TRBV27, with TRBD1 matching over 8 bases. This CDR3 contains 16 residues. Germline lookup yields CDR1 MNHEY and CDR2 SMNVEV (reference sequence). J lost 4 bases, V lost 6 bases, and 13 bases had no gene match. This chain's CDR3 is CASSSGQVTFGTEAFF. The CDR3 DNA sequence: TGTGCCAGCAGCTCGGGACAGGTGACTTTCGGCACTGAAGCTTTCTTT.

This rearrangement joins TRBV21-1 to TRBJ1-1; TRBD1, the table's D call, was not compared with the DNA. TRBV21-1 is annotated as a pseudogene. The CDR3 extends over 18 amino acids. The DNA for the CDR3 is TGTGCCAGCAGCAAAGCGGGACAGGGGGTTGACGAGAACACTGAAGCTTTCTTT. Residues: CASSKAGQGVDENTEAFF.

The V and J genes are TRBV2 and TRBJ2-2, with TRBD1 matching 7 bases. Trimming removed 8 bases from V and 8 bases from J; junction bases left unmatched: 8. The CDR3 extends over 13 amino acids. Germline CDR1 SNHLY, CDR2 FYNNEI. CDR3 bases: TGTGCCAGCTCGACAGGGACGGGGGGGGAGCTGTTTTTT. It is translated as CASSTGTGGELFF.

This sequence joins TRBV29-1 and TRBJ1-2; 7 bases fit TRBD1. Germline CDR1 is SQVTM and CDR2 is ANQGSEA. The CDR3 is 14 amino acids. Trimming took 3 bases from V and 4 from J; bases not matched to a gene: 8. The CDR3 DNA follows: TGCAGCGTTGAGAAAAGGGGGCGCGGCTATGGCTACACCTTC. Protein sequence: CSVEKRGRGYGYTF.

Worth noting for this clonotype: It may be a read error: a sequence one base away is much more abundant. The chain is built from TRBV2 and TRBJ1-1, with D possibly being TRBD1 (6 bases). Germline V CDR1 and CDR2: SNHLY, FYNNEI. CDR3 size: 15 residues. The CDR3 nucleotides read TGTGGCAGCAGTGAAGGGGACACGGGGAACACTGAAGCTTTCTTT. Translation: CGSSEGDTGNTEAFF.